This TCR beta chain was sequenced during a study of CD4 T cells in relation to SARS-CoV-2 and coronaviruses. To note about this clone: The antigen is unknown.

The method was immunoSEQ multiplex PCR; TCRdb's version includes in-frame clones alone and lacks a portion of them. The data show under 20,000 clones, with 77% seen just once and 23% held by the top ten. The unexposed donors gave CD4+ T cells in about 2010-2019, prior to COVID-19. After about 10 days of culture, CD4+ T cells were isolated. Half the medium was replaced with IL-2 medium on days 3 and 7. The source is a human donor in good health. Sequencing was carried out using CD4+ T cells from PBMCs, cultured in vitro.

CDR3 loop: CASSSDVLVGGEKLFF. The CDR3 nucleotides are TGTGCCAGCAGCTCGGACGTTTTGGTAGGAGGTGAAAAACTGTTTTTT. This rearrangement joins TRBV11-2 to TRBJ1-4; D uncertain. V lost 4 bases and J lost 7, with 19 bases in between. The CDR3 totals 16 residues. Germline loops: CDR1 SGHAT, CDR2 FQNNGV.